The clone carrying this T cell receptor beta chain was picked up one time. Its target is unknown. In the sorted-subset replicate PCRs, about 190 ng DNA, some 30,000 T cell genomes, was used. Here immunoSEQ multiplex PCR was the method, and the copy in TCRdb shows in-frame clones only, minus some. The sample shows 2 million to 3 million clones, approximately 93% of them seen only once. The sample originates from a study of shared clonotypes between healthy human individuals. General observations from the study: Some clonotypes were shared by all four sorted-subset donors, while others were not shared. The non-shared ones had lower generation probabilities than the shared ones. Naive subsets tended to show greater estimated richness than memory subsets.

The CDR3 runs 13 residues. CDR1 is KGHSH and CDR2 is LQKENI in the germline V gene. The germline V and J ends were trimmed by 2 bases and 4 bases, with 8 bases remaining between them. The receptor was derived from a man younger than 35 in good health. Some clones in this sample may be carry-over from other donors' samples. Specimen: naive CD4+ T cells from PBMCs. Stated subset: CD45RA+ positively selected. The chain has TRBV18 and TRBJ1-1; D gene uncertain. CDR3 region: CASSPGVTTEAFF. The CDR3 DNA is TGTGCCAGCTCACCAGGAGTAACCACTGAAGCTTTCTTT.